The 32 T cell receptor beta chains below come from one sample, sequenced in a study of Graves' ophthalmopathy and Graves' hyperthyroidism (dated by TCRdb to 2017 to 2018). Sequencing relied on an Illumina HiSeq 2000. For repertoire sequencing, TCR beta CDR3 regions were amplified from RNA transcripts. The first round of RT-PCR was done with HTBI primers and the Qiagen OneStep RT-PCR kit, and was followed by a second round of multiplex PCR, then size selection and purification. The raw public reads went through TCRdb reprocessing: fastp at Q25, MiXCR clone calling, in-frame beta chains kept. Under each unique CDR3 protein, matching rows form one entry showing the most common genes and DNA. The sample contains under 800,000 distinct CDR3 sequences, approximately 22% of them found a single time. The ten largest account for more than 5.5% of the sample. Material for sequencing was peripheral blood. These receptors all stem from a young woman with stable Graves' hyperthyroidism. Some clones in this sample may be carry-over from other donors' samples. Donor details come from another sample of the same person, matched by shared clones.

This clonotype has ten or more counts. The chain carries TRBV2 and TRBJ1-3; perhaps TRBD1 as D (6 bases). CDR3 length: 15 residues. The V and J ends lost 5 bases and 0 bases respectively, with 11 bases between them. From germline, CDR1 is SNHLY and CDR2 FYNNEI. CDR3 region: CASSYPGVSGNTIYF. The CDR3 DNA reads TGTGCCAGCAGTTACCCAGGGGTCTCTGGAAACACCATATATTTT.

This clonotype was observed at least ten times. The chain couples TRBV27 to TRBJ2-5, with D hard to call. Trimming took off 4 bases at V and 4 bases at J, with 10 bases between the two ends. This CDR3 comprises 13 residues. The germline gives CDR1 MNHEY, CDR2 SMNVEV (reference sequence). CDR3 region: CASSYRRRETQYF. The CDR3, as DNA: TGTGCCAGCAGTTATCGCAGGCGAGAGACCCAGTACTTC.

This clonotype was found many times. V usage is TRBV6-2 or TRBV6-3 and J usage is TRBJ2-5, with D possibly matching TRBD2 (6 bases). Germline lookup yields CDR1 MNHEY and CDR2 SVGEGT. V gave up 0 bases and J gave up 7 bases, with 12 bases separating them. The CDR3 is 14 residues long. The CDR3 nucleotides read TGTGCCAGCAGTTACTCCGGGACTCCAAGGACCCAGTACTTC. Amino acid sequence: CASSYSGTPRTQYF.

This clonotype was recorded a few times. The chain recombines TRBV29-1 with TRBJ2-7; unclear D gene. There are 14 residues in the CDR3. Per germline, CDR1 SQVTM and CDR2 ANQGSEA. V lost 3 bases, J lost 0 bases, and 12 bases lay in between. The CDR3 is CSVEGTDSSYEQYF. Written as DNA, the CDR3 is TGCAGCGTTGAGGGCACGGATAGCTCCTACGAGCAGTACTTC.

This clonotype was seen a few times. The rearrangement joins TRBV20-1 to TRBJ2-4, with 8 bases lining up with TRBD1. The germline gives CDR1 DFQATT, CDR2 SNEGSKA (reference sequence). CDR3 length: 14 amino acids. The V segment lost 6 bases and the J segment 3 bases; nucleotides outside the gene matches: 7. CDR3 nucleotide sequence: TGCAGTGCAACCCCAGGGGGCTACAAAAACATTCAGTACTTC. Translated: CSATPGGYKNIQYF.

This clonotype was seen many times. The J gene is TRBJ1-1, the V gene TRBV7-8; perhaps TRBD1 as D (6 bases). V was cut by 5 bases and J by 11 bases, with 12 bases left in between. Germline V lookup: CDR1 SGHVS, CDR2 FQNEAQ. This CDR3 spans 11 amino acids. CDR3 nucleotides: TGTGCCAGCAGCGGACAGTCCGCGGCTTTCTTT. Translating gives CASSGQSAAFF. The complete variable domain, with remaining parts taken from reference TRBV7-8 and TRBJ1-1, reads GAGVSQSPRYKVAKRGQDVALRCDPISGHVSLFWYQQALGQGPEFLTYFQNEAQLDKSGLPSDRFFAERPEGSVSTLKIQRTQQEDSAVYLCASSGQSAAFFGQGTRLTVV.

This clonotype was detected ten times or more. This sequence joins TRBV6-5 and TRBJ1-2; 9 bases match TRBD1. This CDR3 contains 14 residues. Per the germline V gene, CDR1 is MNHEY and CDR2 is SVGAGI. The junction had 6 bases not matched to a gene; V was cut back by 4 bases and J by 6 bases. The CDR3 DNA follows: TGTGCCAGCAGTTTCCGGACAGGGGAGCATGGCTACACCTTC. Its protein product is CASSFRTGEHGYTF.

This clonotype has at least ten counts. The rearrangement links TRBV5-1 to TRBJ2-7, with D maybe TRBD1 (7 bases). The CDR3 is made up of 14 amino acids. Germline V gives CDR1 SGHRS, CDR2 YFSETQ. The V gene lost 5 bases and the J gene lost 3 bases, with 15 bases spanning the gap. CDR3 coding DNA: TGCGCCAGCAGTGGGCCAGGGGGGAACTACGAGCAGTACTTC. Translation gives CASSGPGGNYEQYF.

The rearrangement uses TRBV12-3 or TRBV12-4 and TRBJ1-1; TRBD1 agrees at 7 bases. With V trimmed by 4 bases and J by 1 base, 6 bases remained unmatched. This CDR3 is built from 15 residues. CDR3 DNA: TGTGCCAGCAGTTCCAGGGGGACCCGGAACACTGAAGCTTTCTTT. It codes for CASSSRGTRNTEAFF.

This clonotype showed up many times. V and J are TRBV4-1 and TRBJ2-5, with D perhaps TRBD1 or TRBD2 (5 bases each). The V gene's germline CDR1 is MGHRA and CDR2 YSYEKL. V was pared by 0 bases and J by 5 bases, with 10 bases between. The CDR3 consists of 14 residues. This CDR3 reads CASSQDRDPETQYF. CDR3 sequence (DNA): TGCGCCAGCAGCCAAGATAGGGACCCGGAGACCCAGTACTTC.

The sample holds a few counts of this clonotype. The chain has TRBV28 and TRBJ2-7; D not certain. Germline V gives CDR1 MDHEN, CDR2 SYDVKM. Trimming left V 2 bases short and J 5 bases short, with 10 bases between. CDR3 length: 13 amino acids. Written as DNA, the CDR3 is TGTGCCAGCAGTTTAGCCGCGCCCCACGAGCAGTACTTC. It encodes CASSLAAPHEQYF. Based on the CDR3 plus reference TRBV28 and TRBJ2-7, the full variable domain is DVKVTQSSRYLVKRTGEKVFLECVQDMDHENMFWYRQDPGLGLRLIYFSYDVKMKEKGDIPEGYSVSREKKERFSLILESASTNQTSMYLCASSLAAPHEQYFGPGTRLTVT.

The chain couples TRBV20-1 to TRBJ2-5; D possibly corresponds to TRBD2 (6 bases). Trimming stripped 0 bases from V and 5 bases from J, with 19 bases between. The CDR3 is made up of 16 amino acids. The germline V gene encodes CDR1 DFQATT and CDR2 SNEGSKA (reference sequence). This CDR3 is CSARDQTAGRLETQYF. CDR3 nucleotides: TGCAGTGCTAGAGATCAAACGGCGGGGAGATTGGAGACCCAGTACTTC.

This clonotype was picked up a small number of times. V gene TRBV11-2 combines with J gene TRBJ2-3; 10 bases fit TRBD2. CDR3 length: 15 amino acids. Unmatched junction bases numbered 10, after V lost 10 bases and J lost 3 bases. CDR1 and CDR2 (germline): SGHAT, FQNNGV. CDR3 region: CANVPASGSTDTQYF. The CDR3 DNA reads as TGTGCCAACGTCCCCGCTAGCGGGAGTACAGATACGCAGTATTTT.

The chain has TRBV28 and TRBJ1-2; D is undetermined. Germline CDR1 is MDHEN and CDR2 is SYDVKM. The CDR3 totals 13 residues. Deletions cut 2 bases from V and 8 bases from J, with 12 bases between. CDR3 region: CASSLGPARGYTF. In nucleotides, the CDR3 is TGTGCCAGCAGTTTAGGGCCAGCCCGCGGCTACACCTTC.

This clonotype was counted ten times or more. The chain joins TRBV27 to TRBJ1-1, with 7 positions matching TRBD1. J gave up 4 bases and V 6 bases, and 5 bases lay outside the gene matches. Germline CDR1 and CDR2: MNHEY and SMNVEV (reference sequence). The CDR3 loop spans 13 amino acids. CDR3 region: CASRQPGGTEAFF. CDR3 DNA: TGTGCCAGCAGGCAGCCAGGGGGCACTGAAGCTTTCTTT.

This CDR3 is CSARAGQANTGELFF. CDR3 bases: TGCAGTGCTAGGGCAGGTCAGGCGAACACCGGGGAGCTGTTTTTT. The chain carries TRBV20-1 and TRBJ2-2; D gene uncertain. This CDR3 comprises 15 residues. V was trimmed by 3 bases and J by 0 bases, leaving 11 bases between them. Germline V lookup: CDR1 DFQATT, CDR2 SNEGSKA (reference sequence).

In this sample, this clonotype turned up many times. This chain links TRBV6-5 with TRBJ1-6; possibly TRBD1 for D (5 bases). Trimming pared 7 bases from V and 8 bases from J, leaving 15 bases between. Germline V CDR1 and CDR2: MNHEY, SVGAGI. This CDR3 region has 14 residues. In DNA, the CDR3 is TGTGCCAGCAAGTTTTACGGGGGTGATTCACCCCTCCACTTT. Translating it yields CASKFYGGDSPLHF.

The chain joins TRBV3-1 to TRBJ2-7, with unresolved D. This CDR3 contains 12 residues. The ends were cut back, 0 bases at V and 7 bases at J, with 7 bases in the middle. CDR1 is LGHDT, CDR2 YNNKEL, per germline (reference sequence). The CDR3 nucleotides read TGTGCCAGCAGCCAAGAACGGTTAGAGCAGTACTTC. Amino acid sequence: CASSQERLEQYF.

The table lists this clonotype with many counts. The genes are TRBV20-1 and TRBJ1-5; D unclear. Germline V gene lookup returns CDR1 DFQATT and CDR2 SNEGSKA (reference sequence). V was pared by 1 base and J by 4 bases, with 8 bases between. This CDR3 contains 13 residues. The CDR3 here is CSARVRGNQPQHF. The CDR3 DNA is TGCAGTGCTAGAGTAAGAGGGAATCAGCCCCAGCATTTT.

V gene TRBV6-1 combines with J gene TRBJ2-7; 8 bases are shared with TRBD1. This CDR3 contains 15 residues. J lost 1 base, V lost 6 bases, and 8 bases had no gene match. The germline gives CDR1 MNHNS, CDR2 SASEGT. The CDR3 DNA reads as TGTGCCAGCAGGCCGGGACAGGCTAGTTCCTACGAGCAGTACTTC. Translation: CASRPGQASSYEQYF.

This clonotype was counted at least ten times. The chain joins TRBV9 to TRBJ1-2; D unresolved. V lost 2 bases to trimming and J lost 8 bases, with 22 bases between them. This CDR3 region has 16 residues. Germline V CDR1 and CDR2: SGDLS, YYNGEE. CDR3 sequence: CASSVLQRGGRNGYTF. CDR3 nucleotide sequence: TGTGCCAGCAGCGTCCTCCAACGGGGAGGGAGGAACGGCTACACCTTC.

V usage is TRBV7-6 and J usage is TRBJ2-5; D remains unclear. This CDR3 spans 13 amino acids. Per germline, CDR1 SGHVS and CDR2 FNYEAQ. Trimming removed 5 bases at V and 2 bases at J, with 9 bases between. Here the CDR3 DNA reads TGTGCCAGCAGCCCAGAGATTCAAGAGACCCAGTACTTC. It encodes CASSPEIQETQYF.

This clonotype was recorded many times. Sequence at one end of the junction differs from germline and may be a read error. The chain uses TRBV20-1 and TRBJ1-1; no reliable D call. The CDR3 is 15 residues long. The germline gives CDR1 DFQATT, CDR2 SNEGSKA (reference sequence). The CDR3 protein is CSARDEVHWNTEVFF. The CDR3, as DNA: TGCAGTGCTAGAGATGAGGTTCATTGGAACACTGAAGTTTTCTTT.

In its sample, this clonotype was seen once. The chain is built from TRBV28 and TRBJ2-5; D assignment may be TRBD1 or TRBD2 (5 bases each). The V gene lost 7 bases and the J gene lost 1 base, with 13 bases spanning the gap. The germline gives CDR1 MDHEN, CDR2 SYDVKM. This CDR3 region has 14 residues. CDR3 coding DNA: TGTGCCAGCACTCCCCCGGGGACCCAAGAGACCCAGTACTTC. Protein: CASTPPGTQETQYF. The full variable domain, completed using reference TRBV28 and TRBJ2-5, is DVKVTQSSRYLVKRTGEKVFLECVQDMDHENMFWYRQDPGLGLRLIYFSYDVKMKEKGDIPEGYSVSREKKERFSLILESASTNQTSMYLCASTPPGTQETQYFGPGTRLLVL.

This clonotype was counted ten times or more. This chain connects TRBV19 to TRBJ2-5, with D possibly TRBD2 on 5 matching bases. V lost 3 bases to trimming and J lost 2 bases, with 7 bases between them. CDR1 is LNHDA, CDR2 SQIVND, per germline (reference sequence). This CDR3 has 13 residues. The CDR3 region has the DNA TGTGCCAGTAGTATGAGGGTTCAAGAGACCCAGTACTTC. Encoded protein: CASSMRVQETQYF.

A few counts support this clonotype. This chain uses TRBV24-1 with TRBJ2-7; maybe TRBD1 (6 bases). V dropped 7 bases and J dropped 4 bases, with 13 bases sitting between them. This CDR3 is 13 amino acids long. Germline V gene lookup returns CDR1 KGHDR and CDR2 SFDVKD. The CDR3 sequence: CATSRAQGYEQYF. The CDR3 bases are TGTGCCACCAGCCGTGCACAGGGTTACGAGCAGTACTTC.

V is TRBV6-2 or TRBV6-3 and J is TRBJ1-1; D is undetermined. This CDR3 region has 14 residues. CDR1 and CDR2 from the germline V gene are MNHEY and SVGEGT. V gave up 0 bases and J gave up 4 bases, with 9 bases separating them. CDR3 residues: CASSYSKFTTEAFF. In DNA, the CDR3 is TGTGCCAGCAGTTACTCGAAATTCACCACTGAAGCTTTCTTT.

This clonotype was picked up a small number of times. V gene TRBV27 combines with J gene TRBJ1-2, with D possibly being TRBD1 (6 bases). V lost 1 base and J 3 bases, leaving 12 bases between the germline ends. The V gene's germline CDR1 is MNHEY and CDR2 SMNVEV (reference sequence). This CDR3 region has 15 residues. DNA of the CDR3: TGTGCCAGCAGTTTATGGGGGGCGCAGGACTATGGCTACACCTTC. The encoded protein is CASSLWGAQDYGYTF.

This clonotype was counted at least ten times. The rearrangement uses TRBV6-1 and TRBJ2-7; D may be TRBD1 (7 bases). CDR3 size: 14 residues. The germline CDR1 and CDR2 sequences are MNHNS and SASEGT. Trimming left V 3 bases short and J 3 bases short, with 12 bases between. The CDR3 spells CASSDIQGGYEQYF. CDR3 DNA: TGTGCCAGCAGTGATATCCAGGGGGGCTACGAGCAGTACTTC.

The chain has TRBV28 and TRBJ2-5; 7 bases are shared with TRBD2. The ends lost 2 bases at V and 1 base at J; junction bases unmatched: 10. Germline V gene lookup returns CDR1 MDHEN and CDR2 SYDVKM. The CDR3 is 17 residues long. The CDR3 here is CASSLRSWRGSQETQYF. The CDR3 bases are TGTGCCAGCAGTTTAAGGTCCTGGCGGGGGAGCCAAGAGACCCAGTACTTC.

This clonotype occurred many times. The chain uses TRBV15 and TRBJ2-5; possibly TRBD2 for D (6 bases). This CDR3 is built from 14 residues. V lost 0 bases and J lost 5, with 10 bases in between. Looked up from germline, CDR1 is LNHNV and CDR2 is YYDKDF (reference sequence). Here the CDR3 DNA reads TGTGCCACCAGCAGAGAGGGGGAGGCGGAGACCCAGTACTTC. It yields the protein CATSREGEAETQYF.

Ten or more counts support this clonotype. The chain has TRBV28 and TRBJ1-2; no firm D call. Between the trimmed V and J ends, which lost 3 bases and 2 bases, there was a span of 16 bases. The length of the CDR3 is 16 residues. Germline loops: CDR1 MDHEN, CDR2 SYDVKM. The CDR3 region has the DNA TGTGCCAGCAGTTTTCGGCTAAAAGGACCAAACTATGGCTACACCTTC. Encoded protein: CASSFRLKGPNYGYTF.